This T cell receptor beta chain was retrieved from a study of OX40 agonist ivuxolimab in advanced cancers. Note on this clone: A junction boundary mismatches the germline segment, possibly from a read error.

Looked up from germline, CDR1 is SGHTS and CDR2 is YDEGEE. The CDR3 is 15 residues long. Sequencing was performed with immunoSEQ multiplex PCR; in TCRdb, only in-frame clones are kept and a portion is missing. In the table there are tens of thousands of clones, more than 75% of which are singletons. This clonotype originated in an adult with an advanced solid tumor such as melanoma, head and neck, liver or kidney cancer. Material: CD4+ or CD8+ T cells sorted from blood, obtained in a trial of the OX40 agonist ivuxolimab. This chain uses TRBV5-8 with TRBJ1-1; weak D call: TRBD1 (6 bases). The CDR3 sequence is CASSPPGVGGLSRLF. Written as DNA, the CDR3 is TGTGCCAGCAGCCCCCCCGGGGTAGGGGGGCTCTCTCGGCTCTTT.